The rows below give T cell receptor beta chains drawn from one sample of a study of regulatory T cells in long-lasting Graves disease. TCRdb reanalysed the multiplex PCR reads using MiXCR and keeps one entry per CDR3 protein. This sample has 700,000 or so distinct CDR3 sequences, with about 32% found just once. Sample: peripheral blood mononuclear cells (PBMCs), taken when the disease was refractory, from a patient treated with antithyroid drugs. The receptors come from a female donor with Graves disease. Each CDR3 is given with its conserved first and last residue. Size values are once, few and many counts, or a class for expanded clones, and some rows have none.

clone size: many; J gene: TRBJ1-1; V gene: TRBV28; CDR3 protein: CASSGLGQGKNTEAFF
clone size: -; J gene: TRBJ2-2; V gene: TRBV3-1; CDR3 protein: CASSQRWGTGLTGELFF
clone size: -; J gene: TRBJ1-1; V gene: TRBV29-1; CDR3 protein: CSVRRGAAEAFF
clone size: few; J gene: TRBJ1-2; V gene: TRBV19; CDR3 protein: CASSPPGAGNYGYTF
clone size: few; J gene: TRBJ1-2; V gene: TRBV7-9; CDR3 protein: CASSSDVLGYTF
clone size: many; J gene: TRBJ2-7; V gene: TRBV11-2; CDR3 protein: CASSSSGQGAREQYF
clone size: -; J gene: TRBJ2-7; V gene: TRBV10-3; CDR3 protein: CAISVKGSGRWTYEQYF
clone size: many; J gene: TRBJ1-2; V gene: TRBV15; CDR3 protein: CATSRSLTGEVGYTF
clone size: few; J gene: TRBJ1-6; V gene: TRBV30; CDR3 protein: CAWSDSLTGPGTPLHF
clone size: few; J gene: TRBJ1-1; V gene: TRBV2; CDR3 protein: CASSDAQGAGTEAFF
clone size: -; J gene: TRBJ1-1; V gene: TRBV7-6; CDR3 protein: CASSSGVANTEAFF
clone size: -; J gene: TRBJ2-5; V gene: TRBV11-2; CDR3 protein: CASSQTRLAGGSETQYF
clone size: few; J gene: TRBJ1-2; V gene: TRBV10-3; CDR3 protein: CAISLPDPAEYGYTF
clone size: many; J gene: TRBJ2-5; V gene: TRBV11-2; CDR3 protein: CASSFVPGAGKKTQYF
clone size: -; J gene: TRBJ2-5; V gene: TRBV20-1; CDR3 protein: CSAERGAGQETQYF
clone size: -; J gene: TRBJ2-7; V gene: TRBV27; CDR3 protein: CASSLYPHEQYF
clone size: -; J gene: TRBJ2-7; V gene: TRBV7-2; CDR3 protein: CASSLILDGYEQYF
clone size: many; J gene: TRBJ2-7; V gene: TRBV12-3/TRBV12-4; CDR3 protein: CASSSLRLAGKRYEQYF
clone size: -; J gene: TRBJ1-4; V gene: TRBV6-1; CDR3 protein: CASSPQEKLFF
clone size: -; J gene: TRBJ2-2; V gene: TRBV5-1; CDR3 protein: CASSPTATGRFDTGELFF
clone size: few; J gene: TRBJ1-4; V gene: TRBV5-8; CDR3 protein: CASSLQGTAAEKLFF
clone size: few; J gene: TRBJ1-2; V gene: TRBV30; CDR3 protein: CAWRPDRGRDGYTF
clone size: few; J gene: TRBJ1-5; V gene: TRBV12-3/TRBV12-4; CDR3 protein: CASSSERQPQHF
clone size: many; J gene: TRBJ2-5; V gene: TRBV11-2; CDR3 protein: CASTQSQGRETQYF
clone size: once; J gene: TRBJ1-5; V gene: TRBV12-3/TRBV12-4; CDR3 protein: CASSFQGQELQQSQHF
clone size: many; J gene: TRBJ1-2; V gene: TRBV28; CDR3 protein: CASSLPGLYGYTF
clone size: many; J gene: TRBJ1-4; V gene: TRBV28; CDR3 protein: CASSLRPPGGEKLFF
clone size: few; J gene: TRBJ2-7; V gene: TRBV6-1; CDR3 protein: CASSKRTSGTAYEQYF
clone size: -; J gene: TRBJ2-5; V gene: TRBV15; CDR3 protein: CATSRDREKTQYF
clone size: many; J gene: TRBJ1-1; V gene: TRBV5-4; CDR3 protein: CASSWGRTNTEAFF
clone size: few; J gene: TRBJ1-6; V gene: TRBV2; CDR3 protein: CASSEGGQGLHNSPLHF
clone size: many; J gene: TRBJ2-5; V gene: TRBV6-1; CDR3 protein: CASSVPGGRETQYF
clone size: -; J gene: TRBJ2-7; V gene: TRBV6-1; CDR3 protein: CASSETGGTSEYEQYF
clone size: many; J gene: TRBJ1-1; V gene: TRBV7-2; CDR3 protein: CASSFPGSNTEAFF
clone size: few; J gene: TRBJ2-7; V gene: TRBV11-2; CDR3 protein: CASSTSGPPSSYEQYF
clone size: few; J gene: TRBJ1-1; V gene: TRBV2; CDR3 protein: CASRLSQMNTEAFF
clone size: many; J gene: TRBJ1-2; V gene: TRBV25-1; CDR3 protein: CASSDDGEVGSTF
clone size: -; J gene: TRBJ1-1; V gene: TRBV19; CDR3 protein: CASSIDLLRITAFF
clone size: few; J gene: TRBJ1-5; V gene: TRBV20-1; CDR3 protein: CSARTSGTGPQPQHF
clone size: few; J gene: TRBJ2-7; V gene: TRBV20-1; CDR3 protein: CSAPGTSGTSSYEQYF
clone size: -; J gene: TRBJ2-1; V gene: TRBV6-1; CDR3 protein: CACGPFLYNEQFF
clone size: -; J gene: TRBJ2-6; V gene: TRBV5-1; CDR3 protein: CASSLAPMDGANVLTF
clone size: -; J gene: TRBJ2-5; V gene: TRBV15; CDR3 protein: CATSRGNGAETQYF
clone size: -; J gene: TRBJ1-6; V gene: TRBV7-9; CDR3 protein: CASSLAGDRPLHF
clone size: few; J gene: TRBJ2-7; V gene: TRBV6-1; CDR3 protein: CASSRQGAVFEQYF
clone size: -; J gene: TRBJ2-7; V gene: TRBV29-1; CDR3 protein: CSVEMSAFSEQYF
clone size: -; J gene: TRBJ1-3; V gene: TRBV2; CDR3 protein: CASSEPVSSGNTIYF
clone size: many; J gene: TRBJ2-5; V gene: TRBV20-1; CDR3 protein: CSASTGLAGIQETQYF
clone size: many; J gene: TRBJ2-7; V gene: TRBV11-2; CDR3 protein: CASSFWLEESYEQYF
clone size: -; J gene: TRBJ1-4; V gene: TRBV12-3/TRBV12-4; CDR3 protein: CASSFRTGKEKLFF
clone size: -; J gene: TRBJ1-1; V gene: TRBV7-3; CDR3 protein: CASSQKGLVTEAFF
clone size: -; J gene: TRBJ1-1; V gene: TRBV3-1; CDR3 protein: CASSHPRGPEAFF
clone size: -; J gene: TRBJ2-3; V gene: TRBV29-1; CDR3 protein: CSVVTGERGDTQYF
clone size: many; J gene: TRBJ1-4; V gene: TRBV28; CDR3 protein: CASSRPGTANEKLFF
clone size: once; J gene: TRBJ2-7; V gene: TRBV6-9; CDR3 protein: CASSYLGPDGYEQYF